Described below is a single TCR beta chain sequence and its context. What it binds is unknown. Every sample yielded at least 7 million isolated PBMCs. This sample is part of a study of blood T cells in healthy people across ages. Study conclusions and caveats: Estimates based on one million T cells were treated as lower bounds. Diversity of TCR beta per million T cells declined in a roughly linear way with age.

The second PCR ran about 6 to 12 cycles with a sample-barcoded 5' primer and J-beta primers. The template-switch adaptor, which had 12 random nucleotides, put a tag on each cDNA molecule. Each CDR3 protein is one row after TCRdb ran MiXCR on the 5' RACE reads. This sample has about 730,000 distinct CDR3 sequences, with approximately 39% found just once. This TCR derives from a woman aged 55-69 years in good health. Sequencing was carried out using blood.

CDR3 nucleotide sequence: TGCGCCAGCACCGCGGGCAGGGGATCACCCCTCCACTTT. It yields the protein CASTAGRGSPLHF. The J gene is TRBJ1-6, the V gene TRBV4-3; tentatively, D is TRBD1 (6 bases). Germline CDR1 reads LGHNA; CDR2 reads YSLEER. There are 13 residues in the CDR3. V shed 7 bases and J shed 10 bases, with 14 bases lying between them.